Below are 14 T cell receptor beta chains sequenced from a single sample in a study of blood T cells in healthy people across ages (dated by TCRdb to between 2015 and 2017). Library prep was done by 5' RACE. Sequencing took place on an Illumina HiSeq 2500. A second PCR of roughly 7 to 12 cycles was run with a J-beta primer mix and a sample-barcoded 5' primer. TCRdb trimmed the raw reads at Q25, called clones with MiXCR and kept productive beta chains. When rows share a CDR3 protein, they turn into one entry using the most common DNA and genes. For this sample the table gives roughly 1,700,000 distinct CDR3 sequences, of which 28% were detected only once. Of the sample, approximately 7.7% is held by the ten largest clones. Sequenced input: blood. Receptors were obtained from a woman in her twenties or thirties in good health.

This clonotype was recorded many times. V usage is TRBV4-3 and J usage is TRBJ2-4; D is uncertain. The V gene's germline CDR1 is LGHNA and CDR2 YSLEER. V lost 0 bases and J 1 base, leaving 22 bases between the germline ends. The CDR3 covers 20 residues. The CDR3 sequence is CASSQESVWFKDGAKNIQYF. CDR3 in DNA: TGCGCCAGCAGCCAAGAGTCGGTATGGTTCAAAGACGGGGCCAAAAACATTCAGTACTTC.

For the CDR3, the DNA is TGTGCCAGCAGCGTCGGGCCAGCGGGAGGGCCTAGAGATACGCAGTATTTT. Protein sequence: CASSVGPAGGPRDTQYF. The V and J genes are TRBV9 and TRBJ2-3; 10 nucleotides agree with TRBD2. V trimming: 2 bases; J trimming: 5 bases; junction bases outside the gene matches: 11. This CDR3 is built from 17 residues. CDR1 and CDR2 from the germline V gene are SGDLS and YYNGEE.

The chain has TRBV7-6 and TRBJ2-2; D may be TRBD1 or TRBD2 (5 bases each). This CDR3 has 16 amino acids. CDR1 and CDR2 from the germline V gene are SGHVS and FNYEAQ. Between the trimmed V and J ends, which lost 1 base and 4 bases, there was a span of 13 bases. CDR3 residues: CASSLDEGQLTGELFF. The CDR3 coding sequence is TGTGCCAGCAGCTTAGACGAGGGGCAACTCACCGGGGAGCTGTTTTTT.

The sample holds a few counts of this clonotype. CDR3 sequence (DNA): TGTGCCAGCAGATTGTCGGGGACAGGGGGTACCTATGGCTACACCTTC. Protein product: CASRLSGTGGTYGYTF. V usage is TRBV27 and J usage is TRBJ1-2; 11 nucleotides agree with TRBD1. The ends lost 6 bases at V and 4 bases at J; junction bases unmatched: 10. Germline values: CDR1 MNHEY, CDR2 SMNVEV (reference sequence). The CDR3 spans 16 residues.

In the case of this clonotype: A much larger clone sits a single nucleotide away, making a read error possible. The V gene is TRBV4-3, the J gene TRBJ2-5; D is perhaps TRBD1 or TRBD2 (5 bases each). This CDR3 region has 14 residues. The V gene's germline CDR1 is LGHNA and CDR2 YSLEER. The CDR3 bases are TGCGCCAGCAGCCAAGAAGGGACGCGCGAGACCCAGCACTTC. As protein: CASSQEGTRETQHF.

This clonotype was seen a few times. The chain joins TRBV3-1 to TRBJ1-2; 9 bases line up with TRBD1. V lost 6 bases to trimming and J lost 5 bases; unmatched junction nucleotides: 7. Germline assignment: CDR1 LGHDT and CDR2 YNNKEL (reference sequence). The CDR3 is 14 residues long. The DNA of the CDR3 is TGTGCCAGCAGGATCACAGGGGGCAGTTATGGCTACACCTTC. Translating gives CASRITGGSYGYTF.

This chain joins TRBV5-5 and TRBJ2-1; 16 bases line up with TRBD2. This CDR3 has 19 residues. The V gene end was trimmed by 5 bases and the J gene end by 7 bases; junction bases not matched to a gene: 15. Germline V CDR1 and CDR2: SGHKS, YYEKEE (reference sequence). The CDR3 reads CASSYPGLAGGNLGNEQFF. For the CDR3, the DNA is TGTGCCAGCAGTTATCCGGGACTAGCGGGAGGGAATCTTGGTAATGAGCAGTTCTTC.

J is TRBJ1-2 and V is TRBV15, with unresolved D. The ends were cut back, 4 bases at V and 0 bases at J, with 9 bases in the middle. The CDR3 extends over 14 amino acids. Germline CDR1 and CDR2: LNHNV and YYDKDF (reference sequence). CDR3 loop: CATSKLEANYGYTF. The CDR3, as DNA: TGTGCCACCAGCAAGCTTGAGGCTAACTATGGCTACACCTTC.

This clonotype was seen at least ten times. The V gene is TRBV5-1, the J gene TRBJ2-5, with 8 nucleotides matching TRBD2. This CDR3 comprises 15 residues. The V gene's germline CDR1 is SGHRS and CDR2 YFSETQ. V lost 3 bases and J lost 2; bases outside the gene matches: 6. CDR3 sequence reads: CASSSGGALQETQYF. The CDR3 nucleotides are TGCGCCAGCAGCTCCGGGGGGGCCCTACAAGAGACCCAGTACTTC.

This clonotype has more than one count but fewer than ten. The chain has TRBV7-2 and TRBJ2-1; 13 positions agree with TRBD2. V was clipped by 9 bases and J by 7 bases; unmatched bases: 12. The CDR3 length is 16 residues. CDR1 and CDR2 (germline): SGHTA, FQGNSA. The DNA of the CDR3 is TGTGCCAGTAAAGCACTAGCGGGGGGGCCGGGGAATGAGCAGTTCTTC. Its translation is CASKALAGGPGNEQFF.

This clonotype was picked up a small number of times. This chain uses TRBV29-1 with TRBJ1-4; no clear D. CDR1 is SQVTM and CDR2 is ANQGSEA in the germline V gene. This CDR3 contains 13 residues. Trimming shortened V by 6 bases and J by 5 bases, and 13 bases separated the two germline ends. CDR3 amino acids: CSVDQDGNEKLFF. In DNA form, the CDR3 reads TGCAGCGTGGACCAGGACGGAAATGAAAAACTGTTTTTT. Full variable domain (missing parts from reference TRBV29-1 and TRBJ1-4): SAVISQKPSRDICQRGTSLTIQCQVDSQVTMMFWYRQQPGQSLTLIATANQGSEATYESGFVIDKFPISRPNLTFSTLTVSNMSPEDSSIYLCSVDQDGNEKLFFGSGTQLSVL.

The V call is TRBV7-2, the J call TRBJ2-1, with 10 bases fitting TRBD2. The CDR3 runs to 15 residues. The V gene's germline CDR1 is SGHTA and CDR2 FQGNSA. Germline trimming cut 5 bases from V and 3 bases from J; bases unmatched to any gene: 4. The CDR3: CASSRLAGYYNEQFF. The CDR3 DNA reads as TGTGCCAGCAGCCGACTAGCGGGTTACTACAATGAGCAGTTCTTC. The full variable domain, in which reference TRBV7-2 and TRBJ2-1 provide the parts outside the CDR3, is GAGVSQSPSNKVTEKGKDVELRCDPISGHTALYWYRQSLGQGLEFLIYFQGNSAPDKSGLPSDRFSAERTGGSVSTLTIQRTQQEDSAVYLCASSRLAGYYNEQFFGPGTRLTVL.

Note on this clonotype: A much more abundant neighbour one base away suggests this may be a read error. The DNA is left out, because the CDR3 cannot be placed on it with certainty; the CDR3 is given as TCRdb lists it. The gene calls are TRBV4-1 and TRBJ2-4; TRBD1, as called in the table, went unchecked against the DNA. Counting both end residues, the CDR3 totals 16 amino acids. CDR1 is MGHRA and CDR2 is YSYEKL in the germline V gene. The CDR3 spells CASSQVGQGTKNILYF.

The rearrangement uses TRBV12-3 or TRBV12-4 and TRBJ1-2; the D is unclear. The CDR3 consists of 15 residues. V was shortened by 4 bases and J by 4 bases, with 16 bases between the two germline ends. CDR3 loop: CASSSGLPSPYGYTF. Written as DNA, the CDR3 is TGTGCCAGCAGTTCTGGACTCCCCTCGCCCTATGGCTACACCTTC.